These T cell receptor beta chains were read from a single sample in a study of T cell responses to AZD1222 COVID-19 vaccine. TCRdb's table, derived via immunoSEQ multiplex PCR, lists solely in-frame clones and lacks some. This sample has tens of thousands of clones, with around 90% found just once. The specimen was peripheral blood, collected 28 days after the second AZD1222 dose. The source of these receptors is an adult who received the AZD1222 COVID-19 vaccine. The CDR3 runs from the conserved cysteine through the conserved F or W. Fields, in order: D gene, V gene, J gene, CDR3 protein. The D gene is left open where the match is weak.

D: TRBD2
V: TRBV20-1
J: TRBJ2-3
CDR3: CSAGGTSGRRDTQYF

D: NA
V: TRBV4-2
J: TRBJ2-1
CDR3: CASSQDHETRRFF

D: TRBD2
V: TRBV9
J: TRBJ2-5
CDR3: CASSVGGETQYF

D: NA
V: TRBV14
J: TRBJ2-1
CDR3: CASSQGRTVYNEQFF

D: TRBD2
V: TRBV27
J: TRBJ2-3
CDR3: CASRTPSGSTDTQYF

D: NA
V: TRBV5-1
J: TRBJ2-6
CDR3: CASSRDSGANVLTF

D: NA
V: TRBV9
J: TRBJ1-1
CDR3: CASSVAPQGLTEAFF

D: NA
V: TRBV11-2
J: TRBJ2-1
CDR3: CASSPERVSYNEQFF

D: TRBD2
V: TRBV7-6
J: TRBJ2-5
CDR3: CASSLVGLAGVRETQYF

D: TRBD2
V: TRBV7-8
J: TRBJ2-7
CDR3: CASSLAASGPYEQYF

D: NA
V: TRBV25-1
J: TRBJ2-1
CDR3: CASTHSAARNNEQFF

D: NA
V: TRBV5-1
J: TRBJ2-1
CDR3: CASSLVGGRAYNEQFF

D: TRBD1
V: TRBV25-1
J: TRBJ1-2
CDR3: CASSDEGAYGYTF

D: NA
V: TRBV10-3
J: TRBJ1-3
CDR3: CAISEPGGSGNTIYF

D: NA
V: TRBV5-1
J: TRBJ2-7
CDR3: CASSTGQSYEQYF

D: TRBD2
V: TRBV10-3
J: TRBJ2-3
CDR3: CAISEAALGLAGADTQYF